The source of this T cell receptor (beta chain) is a study of early T cells in non-severe SARS-CoV-2 infection. Study overall: Sequenced material consisted of bulk RNA (from unsorted whole blood), and chains were unpaired. Findings and limits, study-wide: Missing private and CD4 specificities, VDJdb matching favored anti-spike CD8 responses.

Molecules of cDNA were individually given unique molecular identifiers that were attached to them. One entry per CDR3 protein, called by TCRdb with MiXCR from the 5' RACE reads. The sample contains 88,000 or so distinct CDR3 sequences, about 15% of which appear only once. This clonotype was observed at least ten times. What it binds is not known. The sequenced sample was whole blood. The sequence came from an adult who was a healthcare worker with PCR-confirmed SARS-CoV-2 infection or an uninfected control (not recorded which).

The CDR3 DNA reads TGTGCCAGCAGCTTGATGGGACCCCCGAACACTGAAGCTTTCTTT. Translated: CASSLMGPPNTEAFF. The V and J genes are TRBV5-5 and TRBJ1-1, with a weak D call TRBD1 (5 bases). CDR1 is SGHKS and CDR2 is YYEKEE in the germline V gene (reference sequence). The germline V and J ends were trimmed by 1 base and 1 base, with 11 bases remaining between them. CDR3 length: 15 amino acids.